The present T cell receptor (beta chain) was sequenced within a study of OX40 agonist ivuxolimab in advanced cancers. Looking at the study overall: Ivuxolimab was a fully human IgG2 agonistic monoclonal antibody targeting the costimulatory receptor OX40 (CD134). Intravenous ivuxolimab was administered to patients every 2 weeks at six dose levels: 0.01, 0.1, 0.3, 1.5, 3 and 10 mg/kg. Of the roughly 53 patients in dose escalation, about 20 had hepatocellular carcinoma, approximately 15 had melanoma, 9 had renal cell carcinoma and 9 had head and neck cancer. The dose-escalation cohort was 82.7% male with a mean age of about 54 years, ranging from roughly 23 to 80. Prior anti-PD-1, anti-PD-L1 or anti-CTLA-4 therapy was permitted, and checkpoint inhibitors had been received by about two fifths of dose-escalation patients. Partial responses occurred in three dose-escalation patients, of whom one had hepatocellular carcinoma and two had cutaneous melanoma. The purpose of peripheral TCRbeta sequencing was to test whether ivuxolimab changed TCR sequence diversity and led to clonal T-cell expansion. The monotherapy dose-escalation portion (N ≈ 55 patients) of the phase I ivuxolimab trial is reported in the paper. Overall study outcomes, separate from this receptor: In the 0.1-3.0 mg/kg groups, partial responders were among the patients with the lowest normalized peripheral clonal expansion, particularly in CD8+ T cells. Low levels of normalized T-cell clonal expansion were also seen in some patients who did not respond. On average, CD8+ T cells showed more expanded clones than CD4+ T cells after ivuxolimab. The antigen specificity of the peripheral T cells that underwent clonal expansion was not determined. At doses of 0.1 to 3.0 mg/kg, clonal expansion of both CD4+ and CD8+ T cells in blood was seen between baseline and week 6.

Patients with autoimmune disease history or receiving systemic immunosuppression were excluded from the trial. In every dose cohort, peripheral blood was drawn for TCR sequencing at baseline, cycle 4 day 1, and cycle 7 day 1. The samples were taken from a phase I, first-in-human, multicenter, open-label dose-escalation trial of ivuxolimab. Adults with locally advanced or metastatic head and neck squamous cell, hepatocellular, melanoma or renal cell carcinoma were enrolled in the trial. Before TCR sequencing, CD4+ T cells and CD8+ T cells were sorted from peripheral blood as separate populations. There are 13 amino acids in the CDR3, from cysteine to phenylalanine inclusive. Left in the record is the CDR3 DNA by itself, 39 bases read in frame from the first base. After removal of 7 bases from V and 3 bases from J, the junction retains 4 bases not matched to a gene. Per the germline V gene, MNHEY is the CDR1 and SVGAGI is the CDR2.

For sequencing of the TCRbeta CDR3 region, genomic DNA was extracted from the sorted cells. The immunoSEQ Assay was used to sequence the TCRbeta CDR3 regions. As stored in TCRdb, this immuneACCESS dataset retains in-frame rearrangements with V and J assigned. A fraction of the clones does not appear; measured against another copy, unresolved V genes explain less than half of the discrepancy, and the remainder lacks a known reason. This sample gives about 46,000 clones in total; approximately 80% of them show up just once. The ten biggest clones cover 1.5% to 2% of the sample. Details on this clone: The target of this receptor is not known. One base away there is no much larger clone; base qualities are not given.

Recombination linked TRBV6-5 to TRBJ1-2; TRBD1 agrees with 8 junctional bases. The input for sequencing was CD4+ or CD8+ T cells sorted from blood, taken in a trial of the OX40 agonist ivuxolimab. The clonotype was recovered from an adult with an advanced solid tumor such as melanoma, head and neck, liver or kidney cancer. DNA sequence: TGTGCCAGCACCCAGACAGGGGACTATGGCTACACCTTC. Its translation reads: CASTQTGDYGYTF.